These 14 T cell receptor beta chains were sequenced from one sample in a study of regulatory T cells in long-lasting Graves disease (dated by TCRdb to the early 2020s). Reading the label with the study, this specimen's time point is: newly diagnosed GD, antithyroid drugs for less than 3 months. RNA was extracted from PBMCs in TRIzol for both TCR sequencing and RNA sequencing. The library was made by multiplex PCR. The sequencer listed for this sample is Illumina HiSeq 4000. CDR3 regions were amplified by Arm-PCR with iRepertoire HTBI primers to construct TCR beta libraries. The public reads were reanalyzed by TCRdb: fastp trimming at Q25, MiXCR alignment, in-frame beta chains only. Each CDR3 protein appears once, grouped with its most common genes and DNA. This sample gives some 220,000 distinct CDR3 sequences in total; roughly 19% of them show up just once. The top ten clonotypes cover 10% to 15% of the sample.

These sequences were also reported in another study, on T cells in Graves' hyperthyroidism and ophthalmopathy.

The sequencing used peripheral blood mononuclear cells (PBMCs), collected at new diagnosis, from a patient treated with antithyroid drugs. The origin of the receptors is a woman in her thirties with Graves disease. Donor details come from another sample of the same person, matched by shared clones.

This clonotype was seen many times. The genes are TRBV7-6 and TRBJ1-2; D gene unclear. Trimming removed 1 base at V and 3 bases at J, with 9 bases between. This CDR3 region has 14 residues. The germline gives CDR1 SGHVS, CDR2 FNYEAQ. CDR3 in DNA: TGTGCCAGCAGCTTAGGCCAGGTCGACTATGGCTACACCTTC. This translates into CASSLGQVDYGYTF.

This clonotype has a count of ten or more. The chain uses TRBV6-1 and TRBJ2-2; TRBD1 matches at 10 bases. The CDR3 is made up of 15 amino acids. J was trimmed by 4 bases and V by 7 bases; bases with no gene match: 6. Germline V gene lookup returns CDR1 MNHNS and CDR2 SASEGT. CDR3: CASTSGQGRTGELFF. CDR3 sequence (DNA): TGTGCCAGCACGTCGGGACAGGGGCGCACCGGGGAGCTGTTTTTT.

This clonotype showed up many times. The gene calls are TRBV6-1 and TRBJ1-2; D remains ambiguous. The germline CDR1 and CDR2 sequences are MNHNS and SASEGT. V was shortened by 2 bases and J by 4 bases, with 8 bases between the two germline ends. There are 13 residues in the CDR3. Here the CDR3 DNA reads TGTGCCAGCAGTGAAAGGGAAACCTATGGCTACACCTTC. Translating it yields CASSERETYGYTF.

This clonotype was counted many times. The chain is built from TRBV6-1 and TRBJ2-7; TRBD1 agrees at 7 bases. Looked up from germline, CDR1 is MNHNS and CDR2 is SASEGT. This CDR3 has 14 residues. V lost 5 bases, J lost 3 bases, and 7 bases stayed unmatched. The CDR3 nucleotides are TGTGCCAGCAGTAGGACAGGTCGAGACTACGAGCAGTACTTC. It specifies CASSRTGRDYEQYF.

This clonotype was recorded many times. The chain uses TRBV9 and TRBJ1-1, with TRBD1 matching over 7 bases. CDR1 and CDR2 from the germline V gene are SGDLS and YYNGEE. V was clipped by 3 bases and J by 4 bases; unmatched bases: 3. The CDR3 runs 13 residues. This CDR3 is CASSEDRATEAFF. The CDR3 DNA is TGTGCCAGCAGCGAAGACAGGGCCACTGAAGCTTTCTTT.

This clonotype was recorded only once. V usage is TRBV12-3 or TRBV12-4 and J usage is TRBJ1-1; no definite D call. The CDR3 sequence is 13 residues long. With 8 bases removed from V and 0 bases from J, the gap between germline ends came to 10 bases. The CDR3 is CASLLLMNTEAFF. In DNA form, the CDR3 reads TGTGCCAGCTTATTACTCATGAACACTGAAGCTTTCTTT.

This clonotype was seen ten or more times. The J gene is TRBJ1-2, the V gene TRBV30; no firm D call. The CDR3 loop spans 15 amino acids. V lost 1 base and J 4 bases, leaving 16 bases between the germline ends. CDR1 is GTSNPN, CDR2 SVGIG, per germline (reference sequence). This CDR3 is CAWSDSPGLTYGYTF. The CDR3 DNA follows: TGTGCCTGGAGTGACTCGCCCGGATTAACCTATGGCTACACCTTC.

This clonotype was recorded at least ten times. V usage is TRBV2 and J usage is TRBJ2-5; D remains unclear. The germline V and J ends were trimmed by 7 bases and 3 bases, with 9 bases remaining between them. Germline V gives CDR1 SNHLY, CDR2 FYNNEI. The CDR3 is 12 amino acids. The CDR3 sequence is CASTARKETQYF. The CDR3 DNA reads TGTGCCAGCACGGCGCGGAAAGAGACCCAGTACTTC.

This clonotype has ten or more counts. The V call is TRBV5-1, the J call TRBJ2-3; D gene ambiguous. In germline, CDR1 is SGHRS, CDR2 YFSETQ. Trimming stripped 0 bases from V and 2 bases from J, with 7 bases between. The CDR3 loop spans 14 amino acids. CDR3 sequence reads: CASSLAQTTDTQYF. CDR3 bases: TGCGCCAGCAGCTTGGCCCAAACCACAGATACGCAGTATTTT.

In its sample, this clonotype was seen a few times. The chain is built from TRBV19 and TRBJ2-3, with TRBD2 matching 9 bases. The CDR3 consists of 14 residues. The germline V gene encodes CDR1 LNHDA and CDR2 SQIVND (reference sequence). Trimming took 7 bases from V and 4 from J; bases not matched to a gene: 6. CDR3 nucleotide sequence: TGTGCCAGTATGAATAGCGGGAGTTCAGATACGCAGTATTTT. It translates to CASMNSGSSDTQYF. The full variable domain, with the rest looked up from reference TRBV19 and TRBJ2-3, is DGGITQSPKYLFRKEGQNVTLSCEQNLNHDAMYWYRQDPGQGLRLIYYSQIVNDFQKGDIAEGYSVSREKKESFPLTVTSAQKNPTAFYLCASMNSGSSDTQYFGPGTRLTVL.

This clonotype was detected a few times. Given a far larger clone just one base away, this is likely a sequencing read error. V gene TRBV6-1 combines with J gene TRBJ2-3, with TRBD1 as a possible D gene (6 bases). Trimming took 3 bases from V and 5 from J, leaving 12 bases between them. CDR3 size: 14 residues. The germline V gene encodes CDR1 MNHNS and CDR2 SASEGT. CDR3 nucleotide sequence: TGTGCCAGCAGTGACTGGCAGGGGAAAGATACGCAGTATTTT. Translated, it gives CASSDWQGKDTQYF.

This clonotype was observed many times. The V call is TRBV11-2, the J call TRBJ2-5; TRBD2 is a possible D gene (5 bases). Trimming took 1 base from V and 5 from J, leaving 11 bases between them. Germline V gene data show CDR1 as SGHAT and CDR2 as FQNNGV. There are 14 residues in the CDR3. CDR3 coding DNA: TGTGCCAGCAGCTTAGGAGGAGGCATGGAGACCCAGTACTTC. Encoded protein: CASSLGGGMETQYF. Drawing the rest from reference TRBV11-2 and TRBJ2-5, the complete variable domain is EAGVAQSPRYKIIEKRQSVAFWCNPISGHATLYWYQQILGQGPKLLIQFQNNGVVDDSQLPKDRFSAERLKGVDSTLKIQPAKLEDSAVYLCASSLGGGMETQYFGPGTRLLVL.

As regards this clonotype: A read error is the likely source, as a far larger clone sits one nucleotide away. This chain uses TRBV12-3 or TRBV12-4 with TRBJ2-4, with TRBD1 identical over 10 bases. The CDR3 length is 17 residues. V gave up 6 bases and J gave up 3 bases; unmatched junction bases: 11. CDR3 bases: TGTGCCAGCAGGGGGGGAGACAGGGGGCAAGACAAAAACATTCAGTACTTC. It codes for CASRGGDRGQDKNIQYF.

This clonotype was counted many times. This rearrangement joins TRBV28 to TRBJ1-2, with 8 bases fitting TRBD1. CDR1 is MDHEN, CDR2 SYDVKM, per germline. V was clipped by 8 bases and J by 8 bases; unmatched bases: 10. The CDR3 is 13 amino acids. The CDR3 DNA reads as TGTGCCAGCCAAGACAGGGGAGGTAGGGGCTACACCTTC. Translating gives CASQDRGGRGYTF.